This TCR beta chain is drawn from a study of radiotherapy plus CTLA-4 blockade in lung cancer. Profiled with immunoSEQ multiplex PCR; TCRdb holds only in-frame clones, not every one. Of 47,000 or so clones listed, 85% were seen once; the top ten hold 25% to 35%. The trim removed 5 bases at V and 0 bases at J, leaving 5 bases unmatched. Germline CDR1 is LNHDA and CDR2 is SQIVND (reference sequence). The CDR3 runs 15 residues. J is TRBJ2-7 and V is TRBV19; 9 bases map to TRBD2. This TCR came from a human donor with non-small cell lung cancer whose response to radiotherapy plus ipilimumab could not be evaluated. The sample consisted of peripheral blood, taken from a patient treated with radiotherapy plus ipilimumab. CDR3 sequence reads: CASSPYSGSSYEQYF. The CDR3 DNA reads as TGTGCCAGTAGTCCCTATAGCGGGAGCTCCTACGAGCAGTACTTC.